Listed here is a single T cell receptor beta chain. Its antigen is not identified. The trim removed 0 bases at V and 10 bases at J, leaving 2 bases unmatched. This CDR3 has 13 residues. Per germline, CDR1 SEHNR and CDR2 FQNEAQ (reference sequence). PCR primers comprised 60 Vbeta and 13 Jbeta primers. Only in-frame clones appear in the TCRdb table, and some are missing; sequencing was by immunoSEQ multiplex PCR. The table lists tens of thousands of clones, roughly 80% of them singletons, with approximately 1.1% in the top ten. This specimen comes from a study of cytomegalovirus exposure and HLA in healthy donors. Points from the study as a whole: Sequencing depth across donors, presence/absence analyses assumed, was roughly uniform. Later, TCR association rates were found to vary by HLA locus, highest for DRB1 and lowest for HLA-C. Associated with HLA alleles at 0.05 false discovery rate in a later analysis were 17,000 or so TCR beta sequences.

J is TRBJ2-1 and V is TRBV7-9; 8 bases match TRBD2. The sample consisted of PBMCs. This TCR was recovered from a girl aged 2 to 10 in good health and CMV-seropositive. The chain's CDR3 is CASSLAGGGEQFF. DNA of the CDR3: TGTGCCAGCAGCTTAGCAGGCGGGGGGGAGCAGTTCTTC.